The 25 T cell receptor beta chains below come from one sample, sequenced in a study of CXCR3-negative and CXCR3-positive naive CD8 T cells. 5' RACE that incorporated UMI labels was used to prepare the TRB cDNA libraries. Reprocessing the 5' RACE reads, TCRdb reports a single entry for every CDR3 protein and omits DNA. The sample spans 25,000 to 35,000 distinct CDR3 sequences; the ten largest clones claim around 9.6%. Specimen: memory CD8+ T cells from blood. The receptors derive from a human donor in good health. Some clones in this sample may be carry-over from other donors' samples.

The chain carries TRBV20-1 and TRBJ1-2; the TRBD1 assignment by TCRdb is unverifiable without DNA. CDR3 size: 15 residues. Germline values: CDR1 DFQATT, CDR2 SNEGSKA (reference sequence). CDR3 sequence: CSASARGKGSYGYTF.

V gene TRBV29-1 combines with J gene TRBJ1-2; TCRdb names TRBD1, which stays unverified in the absence of DNA. The CDR3 is 13 amino acids. Germline CDR1 and CDR2: SQVTM and ANQGSEA. The CDR3 loop reads CSVDGQGSGGYTF.

This rearrangement joins TRBV24-1 to TRBJ2-3; TCRdb indicates TRBD1, and absent DNA this call remains unverified. The CDR3 spans 18 residues. The germline CDR1 and CDR2 sequences are KGHDR and SFDVKD. The CDR3 is CATSDFSGTFDLGDTQYF.

The chain is built from TRBV4-3 and TRBJ2-7; TCRdb gives TRBD2 as the D gene, but with no DNA this cannot be confirmed. CDR3 length: 17 amino acids. Germline CDR1 is LGHNA and CDR2 is YSLEER. CDR3 sequence reads: CASSQDSLAGGAYEQYF.

CDR3 in amino acids: CASSQRFVEQYF. The rearrangement uses TRBV7-9 and TRBJ2-7. Germline-derived CDR1 and CDR2 are SEHNR and FQNEAQ (reference sequence). This CDR3 is 12 amino acids long. The full variable domain, in which reference TRBV7-9 and TRBJ2-7 provide the parts outside the CDR3, is DTGVSQNPRHKITKRGQNVTFRCDPISEHNRLYWYRQTLGQGPEFLTYFQNEAQLEKSRLLSDRFSAERPKGSFSTLEIQRTEQGDSAMYLCASSQRFVEQYFGPGTRLTVT.

V gene TRBV20-1 combines with J gene TRBJ1-1; TCRdb's assignment of TRBD1 cannot be checked, as there is no DNA. The CDR3 spans 13 residues. The germline V gene has CDR1 DFQATT and CDR2 SNEGSKA (reference sequence). CDR3 in amino acids: CSARDSGGGRAFF.

Frequency places this clonotype as medium-sized. The V and J genes are TRBV10-3 and TRBJ2-3; TCRdb gives TRBD1 as the D gene, but with no DNA this cannot be confirmed. CDR3 length: 19 residues. CDR1 ENHRY and CDR2 SYGVKD come from the germline V gene. The CDR3 here is CAIGYSSHTSGTGSDTQYF.

The chain recombines TRBV7-6 with TRBJ2-1; TCRdb's D call of TRBD1 is untestable without DNA. The CDR3 sequence is 17 residues long. Looked up from germline, CDR1 is SGHVS and CDR2 is FNYEAQ. The CDR3 loop reads CASSLYLGGTGFYEQFF.

The rearrangement joins TRBV6-2 or TRBV6-3 to TRBJ1-6. There are 11 residues in the CDR3. CDR1 and CDR2 (germline): MNHEY, SVGEGT. The CDR3 region is CASSSSSPLHF.

The J gene is TRBJ2-3, the V gene TRBV14; the D call of TRBD2 rests on TCRdb alone, since no DNA is present to check it. This CDR3 has 16 amino acids. Germline loops: CDR1 SGHDN, CDR2 FVKESK. CDR3 in amino acids: CASSHRVRGGADTQYF.

Its frequency marks this clonotype as medium-sized. This chain joins TRBV18 and TRBJ2-7. The CDR3 length is 14 residues. The germline gives CDR1 KGHSH, CDR2 LQKENI. The CDR3 spells CASSPPGGLYEQYF. The full variable domain, with the rest looked up from reference TRBV18 and TRBJ2-7, is NAGVMQNPRHLVRRRGQEARLRCSPMKGHSHVYWYRQLPEEGLKFMVYLQKENIIDESGMPKERFSAEFPKEGPSILRIQQVVRGDSAAYFCASSPPGGLYEQYFGPGTRLTVT.

Here the CDR3 reads CSARDPYRPTTSEQYF. The rearrangement links TRBV20-1 to TRBJ2-7; checking the TCRdb D call of TRBD1 is not possible without DNA. This CDR3 is built from 16 residues. The germline gives CDR1 DFQATT, CDR2 SNEGSKA (reference sequence).

The chain has TRBV14 and TRBJ2-4. This CDR3 has 14 residues. CDR1 is SGHDN and CDR2 is FVKESK in the germline V gene. The chain's CDR3 is CAEKGFLAKNIQYF.

This sequence joins TRBV10-2 and TRBJ1-1; as DNA is missing, the TRBD1 call by TCRdb cannot be tested. Germline values: CDR1 WSHSY, CDR2 SAAADI. CDR3 length: 11 amino acids. CDR3 in amino acids: CASRGDGEAFF.

The chain carries TRBV15 and TRBJ2-5; the D call of TRBD1 rests on TCRdb alone, since no DNA is present to check it. CDR3 size: 13 residues. CDR1 and CDR2 (germline): LNHNV, YYDKDF (reference sequence). The CDR3 loop is CATSWDRQETQYF.

V usage is TRBV27 and J usage is TRBJ1-5. CDR3 size: 13 residues. From germline, CDR1 is MNHEY and CDR2 SMNVEV (reference sequence). The CDR3 is CASSQLSHQPQHF.

This chain connects TRBV12-3 or TRBV12-4 to TRBJ1-1; no DNA is available, so the TRBD1 call from TCRdb remains unchecked. The CDR3 spans 13 residues. The CDR3 spells CASSFGTNTEAFF.

This clonotype shows up as medium-sized by frequency. The rearrangement uses TRBV29-1 and TRBJ2-7; TCRdb proposes TRBD1, but this gene call is untestable without DNA. The germline CDR1 and CDR2 sequences are SQVTM and ANQGSEA. The CDR3 contains 14 residues. This chain's CDR3 is CSVEADGVSYEQYF.

V and J are TRBV2 and TRBJ1-6. In germline, CDR1 is SNHLY, CDR2 FYNNEI. This CDR3 region has 14 residues. This chain's CDR3 is CASSEELYGPTLHF.

The gene calls are TRBV7-9 and TRBJ2-7; TCRdb's assignment of TRBD1 cannot be checked, as there is no DNA. Germline assignment: CDR1 SEHNR and CDR2 FQNEAQ (reference sequence). CDR3 length: 16 amino acids. CDR3 protein: CASSSLAAGVAYEQYF.

The chain joins TRBV20-1 to TRBJ2-7; the TCRdb call, TRBD1, lacks DNA for checking. Germline V lookup: CDR1 DFQATT, CDR2 SNEGSKA (reference sequence). CDR3 length equals 14 residues. CDR3 region: CSASPPRDSYEQYF.

The genes are TRBV20-1 and TRBJ1-1; TCRdb designates TRBD1, a call that cannot be tested without DNA. Per the germline V gene, CDR1 is DFQATT and CDR2 is SNEGSKA (reference sequence). The length of the CDR3 is 15 residues. The CDR3: CSAGGIWIEMTEAFF.

The chain recombines TRBV7-9 with TRBJ1-5. The CDR3 contains 14 residues. CDR1 and CDR2 (germline): SEHNR, FQNEAQ (reference sequence). The CDR3 region is CASSFSTRNQPQHF.

The rearrangement uses TRBV5-5 and TRBJ2-5; TCRdb indicates TRBD2, and absent DNA this call remains unverified. The germline CDR1 and CDR2 sequences are SGHKS and YYEKEE (reference sequence). The CDR3 totals 12 residues. The CDR3: CASSGLGEAQYF.

The chain combines TRBV29-1 with TRBJ2-7; without DNA, the TCRdb call of TRBD1 cannot be checked. This CDR3 comprises 13 residues. The V gene's germline CDR1 is SQVTM and CDR2 ANQGSEA. CDR3 in amino acids: CSVGQGLVYEQYF.